This T cell receptor beta chain was obtained from a study of beta chain features in type 1 diabetes. Sorting that relied on CD45RO/CCR7/CD25/CD127/CD95/CD27 yielded CD4+ naive, central memory, regulatory and stem cell-like memory cells. The CDR3 is 11 residues long. V shed 1 base and J shed 8 bases, with 4 bases lying between them. CDR1 is SGHRS, CDR2 YFSETQ, per germline. The authors reverse transcribed all of the isolated RNA, so sequencing captured expressed TCRB transcripts. Clones were read by immunoSEQ multiplex PCR, and TCRdb kept only the in-frame ones, dropping some. The data show 200,000 to 250,000 clones, 9.6% seen once. The sample holds a few counts of this clone. Its antigen is unknown. Study results and limitations: Among all four CD4+ subsets, Type 1 diabetes patients had TCRB CDR3s that were moderately but significantly shorter.

The chain employs TRBV5-1 and TRBJ2-1; unclear D gene. What was sequenced was naive CD4+ T cells from blood. This sequence was found in a young woman in good health. CDR3 DNA sequence: TGCGCCAGCAGCTTGAACTATGAGCAGTTCTTC. It is translated as CASSLNYEQFF.